The subject of this entry is one T cell receptor (beta chain). Its antigen is still unknown. The data stem from a study of T cell repertoires in cytomegalovirus infection. Across the study: Carrying CMV and the relevant HLA type showed in public TCR beta signatures.

TCRdb processed the reads anew with MiXCR; each CDR3 protein has one entry. The sample records about 770,000 distinct CDR3 sequences, under 35% being singletons. General study findings and limits: Cumulated frequencies of public TCR beta families served to identify carriers of CMV plus the relevant HLA. HLA-C-restricted TCR beta clonotypes specific for CMV led the ex vivo response.

The TCR comes from a human donor in good health (CMV status not recorded). Some clones in this sample may be carry-over from other donors' samples. Here the sequenced sample was cultured CD8+ T cells from PBMCs, taken from culture after CMV antigen stimulation.

The CDR3 DNA follows: TGTGCCAGCAGCCCCGGGACTAGCAATGGGTGGTTCTTC. Encoded protein: CASSPGTSNGWFF. The V gene is TRBV27, the J gene TRBJ2-1, with 9 bases that match TRBD2. Trimming cost V 6 bases and J 15 bases; bases outside gene matches: 12. The CDR3 spans 13 residues. Per the germline V gene, CDR1 is MNHEY and CDR2 is SMNVEV (reference sequence).